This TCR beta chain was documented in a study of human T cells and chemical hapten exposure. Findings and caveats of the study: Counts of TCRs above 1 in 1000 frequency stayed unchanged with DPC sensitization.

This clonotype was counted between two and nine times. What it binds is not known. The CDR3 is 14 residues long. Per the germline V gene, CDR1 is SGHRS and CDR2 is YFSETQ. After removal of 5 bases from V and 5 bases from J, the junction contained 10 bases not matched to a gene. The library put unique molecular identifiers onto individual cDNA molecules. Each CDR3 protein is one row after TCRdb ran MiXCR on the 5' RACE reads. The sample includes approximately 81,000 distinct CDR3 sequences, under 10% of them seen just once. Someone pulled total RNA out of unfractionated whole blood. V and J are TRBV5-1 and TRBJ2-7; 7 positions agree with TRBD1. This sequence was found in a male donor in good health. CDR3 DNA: TGCGCCAGCAGTACAGGGGACGAAAGGAACGAGCAGTACTTC. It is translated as CASSTGDERNEQYF.